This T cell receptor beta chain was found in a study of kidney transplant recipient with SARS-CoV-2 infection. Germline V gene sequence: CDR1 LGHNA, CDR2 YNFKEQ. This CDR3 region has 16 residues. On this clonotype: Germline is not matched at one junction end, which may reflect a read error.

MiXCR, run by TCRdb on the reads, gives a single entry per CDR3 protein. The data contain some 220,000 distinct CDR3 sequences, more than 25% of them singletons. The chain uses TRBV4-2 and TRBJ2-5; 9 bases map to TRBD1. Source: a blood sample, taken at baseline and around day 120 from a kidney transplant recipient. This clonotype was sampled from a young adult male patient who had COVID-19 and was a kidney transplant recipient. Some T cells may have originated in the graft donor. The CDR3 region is CASSQGSQGAGETRYF. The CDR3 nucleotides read TGTGCCAGCAGCCAAGGATCACAGGGGGCGGGGGAGACCCGGTACTTC.